Below, 4 T cell receptor beta chains from the same sample are listed, as sequenced in a study of T cells in women clearing cervical HPV infection. Assay used: immunoSEQ multiplex PCR; TCRdb lists only in-frame clones, some missing. Seen in this sample are approximately 52,000 clones; the ten most common clones hold around 1.5%. Sample: blood buffy coat. The receptor set was obtained from a woman between 18 and 70 years old with a cervical HPV16 infection that either progressed to CIN3+ or cleared (not recorded which).

Of note for this clone: With the read ending 3 residues before the CDR3 end, the germline J gene is used to fill in that end. The rearrangement joins TRBV18 to TRBJ1-5; 11 bases map to TRBD1. Germline V lookup: CDR1 KGHSH, CDR2 LQKENI. With V trimmed by 2 bases and J by 8 bases, 2 bases remained unmatched. The CDR3 runs 14 residues. CDR3 DNA (partial): TGTGCCAGCTCACCAGGGACAGGGGGGGAGCCC. Translated: CASSPGTGGEP. The full CDR3 is CASSPGTGGEPQHF.

With respect to this clone: The read stops 3 residues short of the end of the CDR3; the missing end is completed from the germline J gene. The chain uses TRBV5-1 and TRBJ1-3, with D possibly being TRBD1 (6 bases). Trimming cost V 4 bases and J 0 bases, with 11 bases left between them. There are 15 residues in the CDR3. Germline CDR1 SGHRS, CDR2 YFSETQ. The CDR3 protein is CASSTTGGSGNTIYF. Incomplete CDR3 DNA: TGCGCCAGCAGCACGACAGGTGGCTCTGGAAACACC.

As regards this clone: The DNA ends 3 residues before the CDR3 does, and the rest of the CDR3 is filled in from the germline J gene. The V gene is TRBV7-3, the J gene TRBJ2-1; 9 bases are shared with TRBD1. V shed 5 bases and J 5 bases; nucleotides not matched to a gene: 4. The CDR3 is 14 residues long. Germline loops: CDR1 SGHTA, CDR2 FQGTGA. CDR3 sequence reads: CASSLGTGNNEQFF. The sequenced part of the CDR3 DNA is TGTGCCAGCAGCCTCGGGACAGGGAACAATGAG.

As concerns this clone: The CDR3 is cut off 3 residues early in the read; its end comes from the germline J gene. The J gene is TRBJ1-1, the V gene TRBV5-4; 8 bases align to TRBD1. This CDR3 has 15 residues. The germline V gene encodes CDR1 SGHNT and CDR2 YYREEE (reference sequence). Trimming at V came to 0 bases and at J to 3 bases, leaving 4 bases not matched to a gene. CDR3 in amino acids: CASSLGQGTYTEAFF. The DNA read from the CDR3 is TGTGCCAGCAGCTTGGGACAGGGGACGTACACTGAA. The whole variable domain, filled in from reference TRBV5-4 and TRBJ1-1, reads ETGVTQSPTHLIKTRGQQVTLRCSSQSGHNTVSWYQQALGQGPQFIFQYYREEENGRGNFPPRFSGLQFPNYSSELNVNALELDDSALYLCASSLGQGTYTEAFFGQGTRLTVV.